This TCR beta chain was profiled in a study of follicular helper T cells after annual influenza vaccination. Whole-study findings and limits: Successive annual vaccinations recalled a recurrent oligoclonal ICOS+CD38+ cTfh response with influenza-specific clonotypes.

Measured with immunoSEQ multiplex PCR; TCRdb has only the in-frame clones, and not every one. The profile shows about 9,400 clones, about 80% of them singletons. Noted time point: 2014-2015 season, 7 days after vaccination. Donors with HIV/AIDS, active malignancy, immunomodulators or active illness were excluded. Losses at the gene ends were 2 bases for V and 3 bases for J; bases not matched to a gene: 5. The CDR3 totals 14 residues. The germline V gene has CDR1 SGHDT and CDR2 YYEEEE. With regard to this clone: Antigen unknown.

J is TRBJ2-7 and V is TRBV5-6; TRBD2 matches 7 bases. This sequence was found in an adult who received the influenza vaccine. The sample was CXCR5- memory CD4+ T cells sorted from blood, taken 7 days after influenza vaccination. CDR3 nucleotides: TGTGCCAGCAGCTTATTCGGGGGGAGCTACGAGCAGTACTTC. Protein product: CASSLFGGSYEQYF. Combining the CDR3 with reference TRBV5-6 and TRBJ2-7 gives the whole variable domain DAGVTQSPTHLIKTRGQQVTLRCSPKSGHDTVSWYQQALGQGPQFIFQYYEEEERQRGNFPDRFSGHQFPNYSSELNVNALLLGDSALYLCASSLFGGSYEQYFGPGTRLTVT.